Below are 21 T cell receptor beta chains sequenced from a single sample in a study of T cell changes during pregnancy in multiple sclerosis. Using immunoSEQ multiplex PCR, the repertoire was profiled, and TCRdb retains in-frame clones only, with some absent. The top ten hold about 2.6% of the sample, which has about 61,000 clones, 85% to 95% seen once. Specimen: CD8+ T cells from peripheral blood mononuclear cells, collected in the third trimester of pregnancy. Receptors originate from a female donor with multiple sclerosis, enrolled in a pregnancy study.

There are a few counts of this clone. The chain links TRBV7-9 to TRBJ1-1; D is possibly TRBD1 (5 bases). The CDR3 length is 15 residues. CDR1 is SEHNR, CDR2 FQNEAQ, per germline (reference sequence). V was clipped by 3 bases and J by 0 bases, with 11 bases between them. This CDR3 is CASSLGTGMNTEAFF. For the CDR3, the DNA is TGTGCCAGCAGCTTGGGGACTGGAATGAACACTGAAGCTTTCTTT.

The CDR3 nucleotides read TGTGCCAGCAGTACCGGACTCCATCCCGGGGAGCTGTTTTTT. Protein: CASSTGLHPGELFF. The V gene is TRBV27, the J gene TRBJ2-2; D might be TRBD2 (5 bases). V was cut by 5 bases and J by 6 bases, with 13 bases left in between. Per germline, CDR1 MNHEY and CDR2 SMNVEV (reference sequence). The CDR3 length is 14 residues.

This chain connects TRBV10-2 to TRBJ1-4, with D unclear. Trimming left V 5 bases short and J 0 bases short, with 7 bases between. The CDR3 runs to 14 residues. Germline CDR1 is WSHSY and CDR2 is SAAADI. CDR3 residues: CASSSPATNEKLFF. The CDR3, as DNA: TGCGCCAGCAGTTCACCAGCAACTAATGAAAAACTGTTTTTT.

J is TRBJ2-7 and V is TRBV27; no firm D call. Germline CDR1 and CDR2: MNHEY and SMNVEV (reference sequence). The CDR3 consists of 13 residues. V lost 4 bases to trimming and J lost 2 bases, with 9 bases between them. CDR3 sequence: CASSSRSPYEQYF. CDR3 bases: TGTGCCAGCAGTTCTCGGAGCCCCTACGAGCAGTACTTC.

The chain joins TRBV11-2 to TRBJ1-2; TRBD1 is a possible D gene (6 bases). Trimming stripped 1 base from V and 3 bases from J, with 9 bases between. CDR3 length: 14 amino acids. CDR1 and CDR2 (germline): SGHAT, FQNNGV. CDR3 DNA sequence: TGTGCCAGCAGCTTAGGCAGGGGAGACTATGGCTACACCTTC. Amino acid sequence: CASSLGRGDYGYTF.

J is TRBJ2-7 and V is TRBV19, with D perhaps TRBD1 (6 bases). Trimming took 3 bases from V and 2 from J, leaving 14 bases between them. The germline gives CDR1 LNHDA, CDR2 SQIVND (reference sequence). This CDR3 has 15 residues. CDR3 sequence (DNA): TGTGCCAGTAGTATTGGAACAGGGCCCCCCTACGAGCAGTACTTC. Encoded protein: CASSIGTGPPYEQYF.

This chain joins TRBV5-5 and TRBJ2-7, with 10 positions matching TRBD1. Germline CDR1 reads SGHKS; CDR2 reads YYEKEE (reference sequence). The CDR3 totals 14 residues. V lost 2 bases and J lost 4; bases outside the gene matches: 3. The CDR3 region has the DNA TGTGCCAGCAGCTTCGGGACAGGGGCATACGAGCAGTACTTC. Translation gives CASSFGTGAYEQYF.

V and J are TRBV10-3 and TRBJ1-1; 8 nucleotides agree with TRBD1. The CDR3 is 16 amino acids. Germline loops: CDR1 ENHRY, CDR2 SYGVKD. V lost 3 bases, J lost 5 bases, and 11 bases stayed unmatched. The CDR3 coding sequence is TGTGCCATCAGTGACAGGGGGCATTCTCCTCTTACTGAAGCTTTCTTT. Translated: CAISDRGHSPLTEAFF.

This clone was recorded only once. This chain joins TRBV5-8 and TRBJ2-2; D uncertain. From germline, CDR1 is SGHTS and CDR2 YDEGEE. The V and J ends lost 0 bases and 6 bases respectively, with 6 bases between them. This CDR3 has 13 amino acids. The CDR3 protein is CASSLASAGELFF. The CDR3 DNA follows: TGTGCCAGCAGCTTGGCATCGGCCGGGGAGCTGTTTTTT.

This clone was detected only a few times. This chain connects TRBV30 to TRBJ2-1; D is possibly TRBD1 (5 bases). CDR3 length equals 13 residues. Germline V CDR1 and CDR2: GTSNPN, SVGIG (reference sequence). Trimming removed 0 bases from V and 3 bases from J, with 6 bases in between. CDR3 DNA sequence: TGTGCCTGGAGTGTCCAGGGCTACAATGAGCAGTTCTTC. Its translation is CAWSVQGYNEQFF.

As DNA, the CDR3 is TGTGCCAGCTCACCCGAGCGGGATGCTACCTACAATGAGCAGTTCTTC. Its protein is CASSPERDATYNEQFF. The V gene is TRBV18, the J gene TRBJ2-1; TRBD2 matches at 7 bases. Germline V gene lookup returns CDR1 KGHSH and CDR2 LQKENI. CDR3 size: 16 residues. The V segment lost 3 bases and the J segment 2 bases; nucleotides outside the gene matches: 7.

The chain is built from TRBV7-9 and TRBJ2-7; D is possibly TRBD2 (6 bases). The ends were cut back, 5 bases at V and 0 bases at J, with 17 bases in the middle. Germline values: CDR1 SEHNR, CDR2 FQNEAQ (reference sequence). The CDR3 extends over 16 amino acids. The CDR3 DNA reads TGTGCCAGCAGCCCCGGGGGTAGAGACTACTCCTACGAGCAGTACTTC. Translated, it gives CASSPGGRDYSYEQYF.

The J gene is TRBJ2-7, the V gene TRBV5-6; 9 nucleotides match TRBD1. CDR1 and CDR2 from the germline V gene are SGHDT and YYEEEE. The junction had 9 bases not matched to a gene; V was cut back by 4 bases and J by 4 bases. CDR3 length equals 15 residues. The CDR3 region has the DNA TGTGCCAGCAGCCTTGATTGGACAGGGGAGTACGAGCAGTACTTC. Protein: CASSLDWTGEYEQYF.

The rearrangement links TRBV7-9 to TRBJ2-4, with D possibly being TRBD2 (5 bases). Germline V gene sequence: CDR1 SEHNR, CDR2 FQNEAQ (reference sequence). The V end lost 4 bases, the J end lost 2 bases, and 15 bases lay between the germline ends. The CDR3 consists of 16 residues. CDR3 loop: CASSWSFRGPKNIQYF. The CDR3 nucleotides are TGTGCCAGCAGCTGGTCCTTCCGGGGTCCCAAAAACATTCAGTACTTC. Combining the CDR3 with reference TRBV7-9 and TRBJ2-4 gives the whole variable domain DTGVSQNPRHKITKRGQNVTFRCDPISEHNRLYWYRQTLGQGPEFLTYFQNEAQLEKSRLLSDRFSAERPKGSFSTLEIQRTEQGDSAMYLCASSWSFRGPKNIQYFGAGTRLSVL.

The chain carries TRBV5-6 and TRBJ2-3; weak D call: TRBD2 (5 bases). The V gene lost 2 bases and the J gene lost 5 bases, with 18 bases spanning the gap. Germline V gene sequence: CDR1 SGHDT, CDR2 YYEEEE. This CDR3 is built from 16 residues. CDR3 coding DNA: TGTGCCAGCAGCTTTAAAGCCCGGGGAAACAGAGATACGCAGTATTTT. It specifies CASSFKARGNRDTQYF.

The chain uses TRBV4-1 and TRBJ2-5; D may be TRBD1 (6 bases). The J call could be wrong; TRBJ2-7 is a better fit for the DNA end. This CDR3 has 14 residues. CDR1 is MGHRA, CDR2 YSYEKL, per germline. CDR3 region: CASSPGAVSYEQYF. For the CDR3, the DNA is TGCGCCAGCAGCCCAGGGGCAGTCTCCTACGAGCAGTACTTC.

This clone was picked up one time. The rearrangement joins TRBV9 to TRBJ2-1; TRBD2 aligns across 7 bases. The CDR3 runs 13 residues. The V and J ends lost 0 bases and 6 bases, in that order; junction bases with no gene match: 0. CDR1 is SGDLS and CDR2 is YYNGEE in the germline V gene. The CDR3 loop reads CASSVASGNEQFF. The CDR3 DNA is TGTGCCAGCAGCGTAGCTAGCGGCAATGAGCAGTTCTTC.

This clone has a handful of counts. The chain joins TRBV6-1 to TRBJ2-7, with D maybe TRBD1 (6 bases). V lost 6 bases and J 5 bases, leaving 14 bases between the germline ends. CDR1 MNHNS and CDR2 SASEGT come from the germline V gene. This CDR3 has 13 residues. The CDR3 loop is CASRLTGLNEQYF. CDR3 coding DNA: TGTGCCAGCAGACTCACAGGGTTGAACGAGCAGTACTTC.

The chain combines TRBV4-3 with TRBJ1-2, with 8 bases fitting TRBD1. The CDR3 sequence is 15 residues long. The germline CDR1 and CDR2 sequences are LGHNA and YSLEER. The V gene end was trimmed by 0 bases and the J gene end by 5 bases; junction bases not matched to a gene: 5. In DNA, the CDR3 is TGCGCCAGCAGCCAAGATTCAGGGGGCTTTTATGGCTACACCTTC. Protein product: CASSQDSGGFYGYTF.

The chain uses TRBV5-1 and TRBJ2-3, with D hard to call. The CDR3 runs 15 residues. The V and J ends lost 7 bases and 1 base respectively, with 16 bases between them. CDR1 and CDR2 (germline): SGHRS, YFSETQ. DNA for the CDR3: TGCGCCAGCGACCTCGGGTCGGTCGGCACAGATACGCAGTATTTT. Translation gives CASDLGSVGTDTQYF.

The chain uses TRBV28 and TRBJ2-1, with 8 bases aligning to TRBD1. After removal of 4 bases from V and 6 bases from J, the junction contained 8 bases not matched to a gene. Germline CDR1 is MDHEN and CDR2 is SYDVKM. CDR3 length: 15 amino acids. In DNA, the CDR3 is TGTGCCAGCAGTTACAGGGGGTCGAGTTCCAATGAGCAGTTCTTC. It translates to CASSYRGSSSNEQFF.